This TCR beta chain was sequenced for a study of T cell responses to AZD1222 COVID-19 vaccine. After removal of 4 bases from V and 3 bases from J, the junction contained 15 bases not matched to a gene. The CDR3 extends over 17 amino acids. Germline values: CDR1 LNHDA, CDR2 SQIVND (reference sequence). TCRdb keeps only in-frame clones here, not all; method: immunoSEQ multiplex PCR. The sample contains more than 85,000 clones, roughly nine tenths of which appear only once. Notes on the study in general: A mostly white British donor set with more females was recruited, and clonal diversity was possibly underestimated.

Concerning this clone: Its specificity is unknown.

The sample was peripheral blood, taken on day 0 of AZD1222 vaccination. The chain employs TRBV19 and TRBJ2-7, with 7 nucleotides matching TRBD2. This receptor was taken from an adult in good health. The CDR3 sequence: CASSRRSGMALLYEQYF. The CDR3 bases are TGTGCCAGTAGTAGACGGAGCGGGATGGCCCTTCTCTACGAGCAGTACTTC.